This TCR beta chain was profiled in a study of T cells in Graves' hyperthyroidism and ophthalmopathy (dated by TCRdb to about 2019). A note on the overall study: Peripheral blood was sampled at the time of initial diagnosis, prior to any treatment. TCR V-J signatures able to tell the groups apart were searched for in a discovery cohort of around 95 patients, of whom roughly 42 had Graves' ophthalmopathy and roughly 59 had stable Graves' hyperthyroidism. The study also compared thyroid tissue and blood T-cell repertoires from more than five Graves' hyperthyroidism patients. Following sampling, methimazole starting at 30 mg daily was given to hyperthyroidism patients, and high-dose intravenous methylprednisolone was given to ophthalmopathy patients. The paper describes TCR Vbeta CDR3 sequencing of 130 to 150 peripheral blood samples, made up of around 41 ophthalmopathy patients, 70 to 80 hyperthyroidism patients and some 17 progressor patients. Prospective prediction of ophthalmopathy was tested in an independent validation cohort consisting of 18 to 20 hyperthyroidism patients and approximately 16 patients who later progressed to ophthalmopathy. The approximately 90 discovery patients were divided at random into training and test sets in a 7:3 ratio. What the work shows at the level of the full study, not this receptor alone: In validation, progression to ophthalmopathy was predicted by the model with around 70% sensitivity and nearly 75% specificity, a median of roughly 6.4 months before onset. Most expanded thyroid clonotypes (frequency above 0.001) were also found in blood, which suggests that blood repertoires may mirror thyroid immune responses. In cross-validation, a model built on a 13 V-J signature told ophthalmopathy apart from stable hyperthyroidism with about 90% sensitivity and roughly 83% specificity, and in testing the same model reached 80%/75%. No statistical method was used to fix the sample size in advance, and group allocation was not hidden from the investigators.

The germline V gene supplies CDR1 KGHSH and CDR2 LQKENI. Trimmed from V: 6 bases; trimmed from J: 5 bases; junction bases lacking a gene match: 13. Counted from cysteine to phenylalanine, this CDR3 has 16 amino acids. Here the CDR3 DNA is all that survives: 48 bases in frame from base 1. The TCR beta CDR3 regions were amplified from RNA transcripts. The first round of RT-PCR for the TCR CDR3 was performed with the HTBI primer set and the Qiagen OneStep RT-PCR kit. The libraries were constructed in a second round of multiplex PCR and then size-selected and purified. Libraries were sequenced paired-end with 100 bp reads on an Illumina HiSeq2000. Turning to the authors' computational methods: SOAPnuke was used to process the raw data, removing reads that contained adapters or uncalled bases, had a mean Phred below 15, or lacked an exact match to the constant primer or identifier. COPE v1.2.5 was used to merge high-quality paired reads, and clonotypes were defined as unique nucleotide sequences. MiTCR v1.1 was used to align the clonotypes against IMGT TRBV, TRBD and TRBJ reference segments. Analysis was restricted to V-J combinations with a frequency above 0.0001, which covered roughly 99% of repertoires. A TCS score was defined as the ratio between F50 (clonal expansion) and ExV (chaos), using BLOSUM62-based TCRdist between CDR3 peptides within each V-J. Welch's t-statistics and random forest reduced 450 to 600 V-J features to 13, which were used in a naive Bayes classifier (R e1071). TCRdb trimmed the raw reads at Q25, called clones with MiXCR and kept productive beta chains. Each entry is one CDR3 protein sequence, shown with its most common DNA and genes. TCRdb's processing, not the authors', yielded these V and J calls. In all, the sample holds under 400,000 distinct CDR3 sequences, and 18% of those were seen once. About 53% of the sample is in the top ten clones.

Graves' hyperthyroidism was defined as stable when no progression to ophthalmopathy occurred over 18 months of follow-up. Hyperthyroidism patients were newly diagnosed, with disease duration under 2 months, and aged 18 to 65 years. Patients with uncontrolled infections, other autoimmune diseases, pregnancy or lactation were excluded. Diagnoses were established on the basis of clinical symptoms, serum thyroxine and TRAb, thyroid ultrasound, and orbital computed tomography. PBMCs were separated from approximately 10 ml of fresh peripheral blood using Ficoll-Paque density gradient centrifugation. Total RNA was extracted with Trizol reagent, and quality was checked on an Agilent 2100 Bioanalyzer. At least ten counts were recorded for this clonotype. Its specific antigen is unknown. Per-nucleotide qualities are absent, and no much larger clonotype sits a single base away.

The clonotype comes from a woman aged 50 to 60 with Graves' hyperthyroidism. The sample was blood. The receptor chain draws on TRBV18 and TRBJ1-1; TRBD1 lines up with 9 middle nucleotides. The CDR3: CASSDGQGWVGTEAFF. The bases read TGTGCCAGCTCGGATGGACAGGGGTGGGTTGGTACTGAAGCTTTCTTT.